This entry concerns a single TCR beta chain. This sample is drawn from a study of cytomegalovirus exposure and HLA in healthy donors. Trimming cost V 3 bases and J 3 bases, with 17 bases left between them. This CDR3 spans 15 amino acids. CDR1 is GTSNPN and CDR2 is SVGIG in the germline V gene (reference sequence). The PCR had 60 Vbeta and 13 Jbeta primers. This table comes from immunoSEQ multiplex PCR, and its TCRdb copy is limited to in-frame clones, with some not included. The sample gives some 180,000 clones, around 84% of which show up once; approximately 1.2% is in the top ten. The V call is TRBV30, the J call TRBJ1-2; tentative D call: TRBD1 (6 bases). This receptor was identified in a girl between 2 and 10 years old in good health and CMV-seropositive. The sample consisted of PBMCs. Here the CDR3 DNA reads TGTGCCTGGAGGTATCCCTCCAGGACAGACTATGGCTACACCTTC. This gives the protein CAWRYPSRTDYGYTF.